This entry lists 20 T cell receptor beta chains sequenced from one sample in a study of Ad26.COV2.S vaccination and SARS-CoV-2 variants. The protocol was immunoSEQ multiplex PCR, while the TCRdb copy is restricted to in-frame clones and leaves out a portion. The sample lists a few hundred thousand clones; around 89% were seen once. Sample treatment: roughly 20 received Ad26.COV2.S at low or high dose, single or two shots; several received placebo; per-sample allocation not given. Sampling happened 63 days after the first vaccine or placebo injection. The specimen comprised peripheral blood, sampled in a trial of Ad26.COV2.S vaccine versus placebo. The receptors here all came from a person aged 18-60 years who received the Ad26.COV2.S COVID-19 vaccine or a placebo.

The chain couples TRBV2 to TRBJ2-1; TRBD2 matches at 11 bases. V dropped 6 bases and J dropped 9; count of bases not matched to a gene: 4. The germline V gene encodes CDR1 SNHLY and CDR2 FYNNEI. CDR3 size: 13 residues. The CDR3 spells CASRIAGGIEQFF. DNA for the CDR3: TGTGCCAGCAGGATAGCGGGGGGGATTGAGCAGTTCTTC. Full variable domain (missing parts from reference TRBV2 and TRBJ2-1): EPEVTQTPSHQVTQMGQEVILRCVPISNHLYFYWYRQILGQKVEFLVSFYNNEISEKSEIFDDQFSVERPDGSNFTLKIRSTKLEDSAMYFCASRIAGGIEQFFGPGTRLTVL.

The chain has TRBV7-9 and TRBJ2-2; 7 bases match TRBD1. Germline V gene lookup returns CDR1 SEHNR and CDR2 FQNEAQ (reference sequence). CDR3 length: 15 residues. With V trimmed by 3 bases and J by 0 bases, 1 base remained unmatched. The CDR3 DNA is TGTGCCAGCAGCTTTACAGGGGCGAACACCGGGGAGCTGTTTTTT. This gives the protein CASSFTGANTGELFF.

CDR3 residues: CATSDSDRVDTQYF. DNA of the CDR3: TGTGCCACCAGTGATAGTGACAGGGTAGATACGCAGTATTTT. V usage is TRBV24-1 and J usage is TRBJ2-3, with TRBD1 matching 7 bases. The CDR3 consists of 14 residues. The germline gives CDR1 KGHDR, CDR2 SFDVKD. V lost 3 bases, J lost 5 bases, and 4 bases stayed unmatched.

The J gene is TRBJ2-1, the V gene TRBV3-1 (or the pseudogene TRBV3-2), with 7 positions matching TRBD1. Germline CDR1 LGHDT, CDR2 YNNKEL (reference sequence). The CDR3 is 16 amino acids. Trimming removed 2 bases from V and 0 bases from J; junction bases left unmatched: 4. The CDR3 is CASSQFTGDSYNEQFF. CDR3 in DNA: TGTGCCAGCAGCCAATTTACAGGGGACTCCTACAATGAGCAGTTCTTC.

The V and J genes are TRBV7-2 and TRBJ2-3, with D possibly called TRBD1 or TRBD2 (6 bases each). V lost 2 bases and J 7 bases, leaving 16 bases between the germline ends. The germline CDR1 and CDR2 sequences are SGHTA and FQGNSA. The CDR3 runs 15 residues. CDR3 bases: TGTGCCAGCAGCTTAAATCCGGGGGCAGGAAATACGCAGTATTTT. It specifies CASSLNPGAGNTQYF.

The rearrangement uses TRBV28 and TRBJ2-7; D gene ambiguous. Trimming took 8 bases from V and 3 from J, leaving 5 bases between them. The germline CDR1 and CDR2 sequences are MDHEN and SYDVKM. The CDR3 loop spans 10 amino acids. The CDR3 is CASEGYEQYF. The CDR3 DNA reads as TGTGCCAGCGAAGGCTACGAGCAGTACTTC.

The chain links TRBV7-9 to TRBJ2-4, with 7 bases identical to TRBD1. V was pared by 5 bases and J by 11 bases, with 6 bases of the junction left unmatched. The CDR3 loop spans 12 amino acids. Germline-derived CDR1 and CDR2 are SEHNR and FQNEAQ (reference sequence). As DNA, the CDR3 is TGTGCCAGCAGCGGTACAGGGGTCGTTCAGTACTTC. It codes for CASSGTGVVQYF.

The CDR3 is CAWSGTGATEAFF. In nucleotides, the CDR3 is TGTGCCTGGAGTGGGACAGGGGCGACTGAAGCTTTCTTT. The gene calls are TRBV30 and TRBJ1-1, with 9 bases that match TRBD1. The CDR3 runs 13 residues. Losses at the gene ends were 1 base for V and 5 bases for J; bases not matched to a gene: 2. The germline V gene has CDR1 GTSNPN and CDR2 SVGIG (reference sequence).

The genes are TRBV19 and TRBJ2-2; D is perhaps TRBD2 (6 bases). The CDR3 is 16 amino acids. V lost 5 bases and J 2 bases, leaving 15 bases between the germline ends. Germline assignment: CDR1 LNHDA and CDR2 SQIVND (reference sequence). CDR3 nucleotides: TGTGCCAGTAGTCCCGCTAGGCGGGAAAACACCGGGGAGCTGTTTTTT. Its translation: CASSPARRENTGELFF.

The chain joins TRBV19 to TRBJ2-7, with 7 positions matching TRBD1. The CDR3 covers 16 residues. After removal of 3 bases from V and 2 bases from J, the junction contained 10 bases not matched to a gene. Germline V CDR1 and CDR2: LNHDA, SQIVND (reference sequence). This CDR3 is CASSIRHAGGTYEQYF. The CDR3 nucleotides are TGTGCCAGTAGTATTCGCCATGCAGGGGGTACCTACGAGCAGTACTTC. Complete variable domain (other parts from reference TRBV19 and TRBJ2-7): DGGITQSPKYLFRKEGQNVTLSCEQNLNHDAMYWYRQDPGQGLRLIYYSQIVNDFQKGDIAEGYSVSREKKESFPLTVTSAQKNPTAFYLCASSIRHAGGTYEQYFGPGTRLTVT.

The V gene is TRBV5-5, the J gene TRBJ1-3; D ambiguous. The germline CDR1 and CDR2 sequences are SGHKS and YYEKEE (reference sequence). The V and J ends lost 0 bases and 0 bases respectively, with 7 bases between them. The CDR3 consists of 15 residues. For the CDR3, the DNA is TGTGCCAGCAGCTTGGGGCGGACCTCTGGAAACACCATATATTTT. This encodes CASSLGRTSGNTIYF.

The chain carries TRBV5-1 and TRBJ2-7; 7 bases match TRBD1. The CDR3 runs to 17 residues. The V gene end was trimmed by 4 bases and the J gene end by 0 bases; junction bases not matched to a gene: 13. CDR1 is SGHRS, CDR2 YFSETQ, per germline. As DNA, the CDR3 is TGCGCCAGCAGCACGACCTTCGACAGGGCCAACTCCTACGAGCAGTACTTC. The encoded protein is CASSTTFDRANSYEQYF.

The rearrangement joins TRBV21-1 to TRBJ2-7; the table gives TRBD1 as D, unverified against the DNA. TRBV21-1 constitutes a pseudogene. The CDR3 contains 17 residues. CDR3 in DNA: TGTGCCAGCAGCCCCTTCCCGAGGCAGGGGGAAGGGTATGAGCAGTACTTC. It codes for CASSPFPRQGEGYEQYF.

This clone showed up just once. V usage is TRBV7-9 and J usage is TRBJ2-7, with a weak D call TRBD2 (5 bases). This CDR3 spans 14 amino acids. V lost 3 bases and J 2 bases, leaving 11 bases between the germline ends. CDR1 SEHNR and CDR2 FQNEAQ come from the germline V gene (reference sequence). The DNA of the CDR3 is TGTGCCAGCAGCTTCAGCGGAGGTACCTACGAGCAGTACTTC. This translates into CASSFSGGTYEQYF.

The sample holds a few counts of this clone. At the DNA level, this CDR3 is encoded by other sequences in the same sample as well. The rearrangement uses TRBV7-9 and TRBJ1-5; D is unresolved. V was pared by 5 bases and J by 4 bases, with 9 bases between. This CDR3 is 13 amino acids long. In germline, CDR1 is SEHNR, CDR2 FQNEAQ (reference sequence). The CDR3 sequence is CASSPGGNQPQHF. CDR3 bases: TGTGCCAGCAGCCCGGGAGGGAATCAGCCCCAGCATTTT.

CDR3 sequence reads: CASSDSRRRGAYYEQYF. The CDR3 DNA follows: TGTGCCAGCAGTGATAGTCGGCGGCGGGGGGCTTACTACGAGCAGTACTTC. The rearrangement joins TRBV6-1 to TRBJ2-7; 8 bases agree with TRBD2. CDR3 size: 17 residues. The V and J ends lost 3 bases and 3 bases, in that order; junction bases with no gene match: 13. Germline loops: CDR1 MNHNS, CDR2 SASEGT.

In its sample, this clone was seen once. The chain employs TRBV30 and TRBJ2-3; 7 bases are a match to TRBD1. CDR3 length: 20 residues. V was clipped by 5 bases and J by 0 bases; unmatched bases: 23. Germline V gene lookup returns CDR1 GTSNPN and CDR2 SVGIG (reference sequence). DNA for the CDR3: TGTGCCTGGGTGGATTATGACAGGGTCACTCCGCTTTATAGCACAGATACGCAGTATTTT. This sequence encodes CAWVDYDRVTPLYSTDTQYF.

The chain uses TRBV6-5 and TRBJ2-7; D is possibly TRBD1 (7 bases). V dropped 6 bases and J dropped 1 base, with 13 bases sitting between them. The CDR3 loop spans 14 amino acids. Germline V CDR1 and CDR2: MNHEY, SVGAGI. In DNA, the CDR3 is TGTGCCAGCAGCCAGGGGGGTTTTTCCTACGAGCAGTACTTC. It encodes CASSQGGFSYEQYF.

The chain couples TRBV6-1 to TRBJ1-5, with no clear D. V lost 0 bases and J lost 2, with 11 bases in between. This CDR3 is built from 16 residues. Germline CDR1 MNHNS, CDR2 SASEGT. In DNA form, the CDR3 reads TGTGCCAGCAGTGAAGCGTTGGGGTGGGGCAATCAGCCCCAGCATTTT. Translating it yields CASSEALGWGNQPQHF.

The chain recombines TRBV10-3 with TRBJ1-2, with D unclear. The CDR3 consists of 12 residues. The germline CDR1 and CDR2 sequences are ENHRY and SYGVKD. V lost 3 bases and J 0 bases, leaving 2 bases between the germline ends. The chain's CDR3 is CAISEANYGYTF. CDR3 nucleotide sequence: TGTGCCATCAGTGAAGCTAACTATGGCTACACCTTC.